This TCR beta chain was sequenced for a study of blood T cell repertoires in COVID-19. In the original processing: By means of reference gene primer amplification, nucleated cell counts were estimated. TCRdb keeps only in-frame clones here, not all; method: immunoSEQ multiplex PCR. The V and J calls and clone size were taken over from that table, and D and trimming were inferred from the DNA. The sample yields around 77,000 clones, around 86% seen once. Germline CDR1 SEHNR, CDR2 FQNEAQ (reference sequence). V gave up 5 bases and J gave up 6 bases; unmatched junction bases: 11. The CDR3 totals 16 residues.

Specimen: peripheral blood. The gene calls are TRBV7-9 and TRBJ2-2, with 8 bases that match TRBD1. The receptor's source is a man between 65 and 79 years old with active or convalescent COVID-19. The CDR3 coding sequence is TGTGCCAGCAGCCCCCCCCGGACAGGGCTTTCCGGGGAGCTGTTTTTT. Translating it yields CASSPPRTGLSGELFF. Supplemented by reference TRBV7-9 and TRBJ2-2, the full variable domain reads DTGVSQNPRHKITKRGQNVTFRCDPISEHNRLYWYRQTLGQGPEFLTYFQNEAQLEKSRLLSDRFSAERPKGSFSTLEIQRTEQGDSAMYLCASSPPRTGLSGELFFGEGSRLTVL.